This T cell receptor beta chain was identified in a study of technical replicates of blood from a few donors. Libraries were prepared by immunoSEQ multiplex PCR; TCRdb keeps only in-frame clonotypes and omits some of them. The table includes approximately 69,000 clones, 88% detected once. This clone is a singleton in its sample. Per the germline V gene, CDR1 is LNHDA and CDR2 is SQIVND (reference sequence). Trimming cost V 5 bases and J 5 bases, with 16 bases left between them. The CDR3 is 15 residues long. Sequencing was carried out using PBMCs. The chain recombines TRBV19 with TRBJ1-5; D possibly corresponds to TRBD1 (6 bases). The sequence was obtained from a human donor in good health. Some clones in this sample may be carry-over from other donors' samples. CDR3 coding DNA: TGTGCCAGTAGTCTAGGAGGGGGTTGGGATCAGCCCCAGCATTTT. Amino acid sequence: CASSLGGGWDQPQHF.